Each of the 28 T cell receptor beta chains below was sequenced from the same sample in a study of blood T cell repertoires in COVID-19. The data were produced by immunoSEQ multiplex PCR, yet TCRdb's version contains in-frame clones alone and is incomplete. The sample yields about 190,000 clones, roughly 80% seen once. The sequenced sample consisted of peripheral blood. These receptors were obtained from a human donor in a cohort sampled during active COVID-19.

As for this clone: Other DNA sequences in this specimen translate into the identical CDR3. The V gene is TRBV18, the J gene TRBJ1-1, with D possibly being TRBD1 (5 bases). There are 13 residues in the CDR3. V dropped 3 bases and J dropped 5 bases, with 10 bases sitting between them. Germline-derived CDR1 and CDR2 are KGHSH and LQKENI. The CDR3: CASSPSGGTEAFF. The CDR3 DNA sequence: TGTGCCAGCTCACCCTCCGGGGGGACTGAAGCTTTCTTT.

The chain joins TRBV7-9 to TRBJ1-2; D possibly corresponds to TRBD1 (5 bases). V lost 10 bases and J 7 bases, leaving 13 bases between the germline ends. The germline gives CDR1 SEHNR, CDR2 FQNEAQ (reference sequence). There are 11 residues in the CDR3. The CDR3 coding sequence is TGTGCCACCGGGAGGGACTCTGGCTACACCTTC. It yields the protein CATGRDSGYTF.

V usage is TRBV11-2 and J usage is TRBJ2-1; 11 bases are a match to TRBD2. Germline CDR1 is SGHAT and CDR2 is FQNNGV. V dropped 5 bases and J dropped 9; count of bases not matched to a gene: 9. The CDR3 extends over 15 amino acids. This CDR3 is CASSRIAGGPGEQFF. CDR3 DNA: TGTGCCAGCAGCCGGATAGCGGGGGGGCCCGGTGAGCAGTTCTTC.

The V call is TRBV6-5, the J call TRBJ1-2, with 9 bases fitting TRBD1. The CDR3 contains 15 residues. Germline V CDR1 and CDR2: MNHEY, SVGAGI. V shed 8 bases, J shed 0 bases, and the junction held 7 bases outside the gene matches. The CDR3: CASRGDRVPNYGYTF. The CDR3 DNA reads TGTGCCAGCCGGGGGGACAGGGTTCCTAACTATGGCTACACCTTC.

This chain links TRBV15 with TRBJ1-1; D might be TRBD1 (6 bases). Germline assignment: CDR1 LNHNV and CDR2 YYDKDF (reference sequence). This CDR3 is built from 20 residues. V gave up 3 bases and J gave up 3 bases, with 29 bases separating them. This CDR3 is CATSSGLKGQWIFGDTEAFF. CDR3 bases: TGTGCCACCAGCAGTGGCTTGAAAGGACAGTGGATTTTCGGGGACACTGAAGCTTTCTTT.

The chain employs TRBV19 and TRBJ2-1; 7 nucleotides align to TRBD2. Germline loops: CDR1 LNHDA, CDR2 SQIVND (reference sequence). The junction had 4 bases not matched to a gene; V was cut back by 11 bases and J by 3 bases. The CDR3 is 12 residues long. In nucleotides, the CDR3 is TGTGCCGCGGGGGAAATCTACAATGAGCAGTTCTTC. This codes for CAAGEIYNEQFF.

The rearrangement links TRBV14 to TRBJ2-1, with 8 positions matching TRBD1. With 3 bases clipped from V and 13 bases from J, the junction kept 2 bases outside the gene matches. Germline V gene sequence: CDR1 SGHDN, CDR2 FVKESK. This CDR3 is 11 amino acids long. The CDR3 protein is CASSHRGPQFF. In DNA form, the CDR3 reads TGTGCCAGCAGCCACAGGGGGCCTCAGTTCTTC.

This clone has a single count. The V call is TRBV19, the J call TRBJ1-1, with TRBD1 matching over 10 bases. This CDR3 is built from 16 residues. The V segment lost 5 bases and the J segment 4 bases; nucleotides outside the gene matches: 10. The germline CDR1 and CDR2 sequences are LNHDA and SQIVND (reference sequence). The CDR3 DNA reads as TGTGCCAGTAGTTGGGTTCCGGGACAGGGGCCCACTGAAGCTTTCTTT. Its protein product is CASSWVPGQGPTEAFF.

The rearrangement uses TRBV5-1 and TRBJ2-2; 7 bases match TRBD2. The germline gives CDR1 SGHRS, CDR2 YFSETQ. Unmatched junction bases numbered 9, after V lost 4 bases and J lost 0 bases. CDR3 length: 17 residues. The DNA for the CDR3 is TGCGCCAGCAGCCCCTCTGGGAGGGGCTCGAACACCGGGGAGCTGTTTTTT. This sequence encodes CASSPSGRGSNTGELFF.

V and J are TRBV3-1 (or the pseudogene TRBV3-2) and TRBJ1-2; D remains ambiguous. The CDR3 is 13 residues long. Germline V gene sequence: CDR1 LGHDT, CDR2 YNNKEL (reference sequence). The V end was cut by 1 base, the J end by 2 bases, with 5 bases between. The CDR3 DNA sequence: TGTGCCAGCAGCCAAGCCCAGAACTATGGCTACACCTTC. Translating it yields CASSQAQNYGYTF.

CDR3 sequence reads: CASSSLAGETYEQYF. The CDR3 nucleotides read TGCGCCAGCAGCTCATTAGCGGGAGAGACCTACGAGCAGTACTTC. The V call is TRBV5-1, the J call TRBJ2-7, with 9 bases aligning to TRBD2. The V and J ends lost 3 bases and 2 bases, in that order; junction bases with no gene match: 6. Germline-derived CDR1 and CDR2 are SGHRS and YFSETQ. The CDR3 consists of 15 residues.

The table lists this clone with a count of one. The chain carries TRBV29-1 and TRBJ1-1; 8 nucleotides agree with TRBD1. V lost 7 bases and J lost 4; bases outside the gene matches: 8. The CDR3 loop spans 13 amino acids. Germline assignment: CDR1 SQVTM and CDR2 ANQGSEA. This CDR3 reads CSGGQGRGTEAFF. In nucleotides, the CDR3 is TGCAGCGGCGGACAGGGAAGGGGCACTGAAGCTTTCTTT.

This clone was seen a single time. The chain joins TRBV18 to TRBJ1-5; tentatively, D is TRBD1 (6 bases). The CDR3 contains 13 residues. Trimming cost V 8 bases and J 3 bases, with 11 bases left between them. The germline V gene encodes CDR1 KGHSH and CDR2 LQKENI. CDR3 in DNA: TGTGCCAGCCAACAGGGAGACAATCAGCCCCAGCATTTT. This gives the protein CASQQGDNQPQHF.

The chain combines TRBV6-6 with TRBJ2-2; a possible D gene is TRBD1 (6 bases). Trimming left V 5 bases short and J 3 bases short, with 10 bases between. Per germline, CDR1 MNHNY and CDR2 SVGAGI (reference sequence). The CDR3 is made up of 14 amino acids. As DNA, the CDR3 is TGTGCCAGCAGTCTTAACAGGGACACCGGGGAGCTGTTTTTT. Translated: CASSLNRDTGELFF.

The genes are TRBV5-1 and TRBJ2-1; the match to TRBD1 covers 10 bases. Germline lookup yields CDR1 SGHRS and CDR2 YFSETQ. After removal of 4 bases from V and 15 bases from J, the junction contained 16 bases not matched to a gene. This CDR3 comprises 15 residues. CDR3 region: CASSDPGTGEGERFF. The CDR3 DNA is TGCGCCAGCAGCGACCCCGGGACAGGGGAGGGAGAGAGGTTCTTC.

The rearrangement links TRBV7-2 to TRBJ2-5; TRBD2 agrees at 9 bases. Per the germline V gene, CDR1 is SGHTA and CDR2 is FQGNSA. J was trimmed by 5 bases and V by 5 bases; bases with no gene match: 12. There are 16 residues in the CDR3. The CDR3 DNA reads TGTGCCAGCAGCCCCTTAGCGGGAGTGGAGGGGGAGACCCAGTACTTC. It is translated as CASSPLAGVEGETQYF.

V and J are TRBV9 and TRBJ2-2, with 10 bases aligning to TRBD2. Germline V gene data show CDR1 as SGDLS and CDR2 as YYNGEE. The CDR3 extends over 17 amino acids. J was trimmed by 0 bases and V by 3 bases; bases with no gene match: 5. CDR3 amino acids: CASSAFSGGSNTGELFF. The CDR3 DNA reads as TGTGCCAGCAGCGCCTTTAGCGGGGGGTCGAACACCGGGGAGCTGTTTTTT.

The chain carries TRBV5-1 and TRBJ2-7, with D perhaps matching TRBD1 (5 bases). This CDR3 is 12 amino acids long. Germline loops: CDR1 SGHRS, CDR2 YFSETQ. V was shortened by 9 bases and J by 1 base, with 11 bases between the two germline ends. CDR3 in DNA: TGCGCCAAAGCCCCAGGGTCCTACGAGCAGTACGTC. Residues: CAKAPGSYEQYV.

The chain combines TRBV30 with TRBJ1-5, with TRBD1 identical over 9 bases. The CDR3 has 13 amino acids. V lost 5 bases, J lost 7 bases, and 6 bases stayed unmatched. Germline CDR1 and CDR2: GTSNPN and SVGIG (reference sequence). The CDR3 nucleotides read TGTGCCTGGTCCACTGGACAGGGGCAGCCCCAGCATTTT. It yields the protein CAWSTGQGQPQHF.

The genes are TRBV13 and TRBJ2-3, with D possibly TRBD2 on 5 matching bases. Deletions cut 0 bases from V and 0 bases from J, with 10 bases between. Germline CDR1 is PRHDT and CDR2 is FYEKMQ (reference sequence). The CDR3 is 16 amino acids. The CDR3 spells CASSLGTGSSTDTQYF. CDR3 DNA sequence: TGTGCCAGCAGCTTAGGAACGGGGTCTAGCACAGATACGCAGTATTTT.

A word on this clone: Other nucleotide sequences in the sample specify the same CDR3. V usage is TRBV6-6 and J usage is TRBJ1-1; possibly TRBD1 for D (5 bases). Trimming left V 0 bases short and J 1 base short, with 6 bases between. The germline CDR1 and CDR2 sequences are MNHNY and SVGAGI (reference sequence). The CDR3 spans 14 residues. CDR3 amino acids: CASSYSQGNTEAFF. CDR3 in DNA: TGTGCCAGCAGTTACTCGCAGGGGAACACTGAAGCTTTCTTT.

The rearrangement joins TRBV6-6 to TRBJ1-5; D unclear. CDR1 is MNHNY, CDR2 SVGAGI, per germline (reference sequence). V was pared by 6 bases and J by 7 bases, with 13 bases between. The CDR3 contains 13 residues. For the CDR3, the DNA is TGTGCCAGCAGCAACCCTAGTCGCCAGCCCCAGCATTTT. This encodes CASSNPSRQPQHF.

The count of this clone is one. At the DNA level, this CDR3 is encoded by other sequences in the same sample as well. The chain is built from TRBV5-5 and TRBJ1-3, with D possibly matching TRBD1 (5 bases). Trimming left V 0 bases short and J 4 bases short, with 5 bases between. This CDR3 spans 13 amino acids. CDR1 SGHKS and CDR2 YYEKEE come from the germline V gene (reference sequence). The CDR3 region is CASSLAGGNTIYF. The CDR3 DNA sequence: TGTGCCAGCAGCTTGGCAGGGGGAAACACCATATATTTT.

V and J are TRBV28 and TRBJ2-7; tentatively, D is TRBD1 (6 bases). The CDR3 has 13 amino acids. Germline V gene lookup returns CDR1 MDHEN and CDR2 SYDVKM. V was trimmed by 6 bases and J by 1 base, leaving 10 bases between them. CDR3 sequence (DNA): TGTGCCAGCAGCCGCGGACAGTCCTACGAGCAGTACTTC. Amino acids: CASSRGQSYEQYF.

The chain recombines TRBV14 with TRBJ2-3, with unresolved D. The germline V gene has CDR1 SGHDN and CDR2 FVKESK. V was cut by 4 bases and J by 2 bases, with 13 bases left in between. The CDR3 spans 15 residues. The CDR3 protein is CASSLGFTPTDTQYF. CDR3 nucleotides: TGTGCCAGCAGCCTCGGGTTCACTCCCACAGATACGCAGTATTTT. The full variable domain, completed using reference TRBV14 and TRBJ2-3, is EAGVTQFPSHSVIEKGQTVTLRCDPISGHDNLYWYRRVMGKEIKFLLHFVKESKQDESGMPNNRFLAERTGGTYSTLKVQPAELEDSGVYFCASSLGFTPTDTQYFGPGTRLTVL.

The chain employs TRBV20-1 and TRBJ1-1; D is undetermined. V was pared by 8 bases and J by 5 bases, with 9 bases between. Germline CDR1 DFQATT, CDR2 SNEGSKA (reference sequence). The CDR3 sequence is 10 residues long. CDR3 coding DNA: TGCAGTCCTGACTGGACTGAAGCTTTCTTT. The encoded protein is CSPDWTEAFF.

This sequence joins TRBV11-2 and TRBJ2-5; D may be TRBD2 (5 bases). The CDR3 is 15 amino acids. Trimming took 7 bases from V and 9 from J, leaving 24 bases between them. Germline V lookup: CDR1 SGHAT, CDR2 FQNNGV. The CDR3 protein is CASTPQRTRGAAQYF. In nucleotides, the CDR3 is TGTGCCAGCACCCCCCAGCGCACCCGGGGAGCGGCCCAGTACTTC. Drawing the rest from reference TRBV11-2 and TRBJ2-5, the complete variable domain is EAGVAQSPRYKIIEKRQSVAFWCNPISGHATLYWYQQILGQGPKLLIQFQNNGVVDDSQLPKDRFSAERLKGVDSTLKIQPAKLEDSAVYLCASTPQRTRGAAQYFGPGTRLLVL.

The chain links TRBV2 to TRBJ1-2; TRBD1 is a possible D gene (5 bases). The CDR3 totals 13 residues. Germline CDR1 is SNHLY and CDR2 is FYNNEI. V was trimmed by 2 bases and J by 4 bases, leaving 8 bases between them. DNA for the CDR3: TGTGCCAGCAGTGAACGACAGCTCTATGGCTACACCTTC. Translated, it gives CASSERQLYGYTF. Looking up the rest from reference TRBV2 and TRBJ1-2 gives the full variable domain: EPEVTQTPSHQVTQMGQEVILRCVPISNHLYFYWYRQILGQKVEFLVSFYNNEISEKSEIFDDQFSVERPDGSNFTLKIRSTKLEDSAMYFCASSERQLYGYTFGSGTRLTVV.